This record concerns one TCR beta chain sequence. Its antigen has not been determined. Base-call qualities are not available, and no considerably larger clone is one nucleotide away. The entry originates in a study of OX40 agonist ivuxolimab in advanced cancers. For the study in its entirety: Ivuxolimab was an agonistic, fully human IgG2 monoclonal antibody directed against OX40 (CD134), a costimulatory receptor. Among the 52 dose-escalation patients, approximately 20 had hepatocellular carcinoma, approximately 15 melanoma, 9 renal cell carcinoma and 9 head and neck cancer. Patients were allowed to have had prior anti-PD-1, anti-PD-L1 or anti-CTLA-4 therapy, and less than 45% of the dose-escalation patients had previously received checkpoint inhibitors. The dose-escalation cohort was around 83% male with a mean age of about 60 years, ranging from 23 to 79. Peripheral TCRbeta sequencing was intended to test whether TCR sequence diversity was altered and clonal T-cell expansion was caused by ivuxolimab. Intravenous ivuxolimab was administered to patients every 2 weeks at six dose levels: 0.01, 0.1, 0.3, 1.5, 3 and 10 mg/kg. Partial responses occurred in three dose-escalation patients, of whom one had hepatocellular carcinoma and two had cutaneous melanoma. The monotherapy dose-escalation portion (N of about 57 patients) of the phase I ivuxolimab trial is reported in the paper.

Genomic DNA was isolated from the sorted cells so that the TCRbeta CDR3 region could be sequenced. The immunoSEQ Assay was used for sequencing of TCRbeta CDR3 regions. The immuneACCESS repertoire file appears here via TCRdb, limited to in-frame rearrangements. These files lack a portion of the clones; in checked studies, under half of the deficit traces to unresolved V genes, and the cause of the others is not known. The sample profile shows roughly 44,000 clones; about 85% of them were found once. Of the sample, 6% to 7% falls within the top ten clones. Patients with a history of autoimmune disease or receiving systemic immunosuppression were excluded from the trial. In every dose cohort, peripheral blood was drawn for TCR sequencing at baseline, cycle 4 day 1, and cycle 7 day 1. The samples were drawn from a first-in-human, open-label, multicenter phase I dose-escalation trial of ivuxolimab. Adults with locally advanced or metastatic melanoma, renal cell, hepatocellular, or head and neck squamous cell carcinoma were enrolled in the trial. Before TCR sequencing, CD4+ T cells and CD8+ T cells were sorted from peripheral blood as separate populations.

The paper's findings and limits, for the study overall: After ivuxolimab, more expanded clones were found on average in CD8+ T cells than in CD4+ T cells. At doses of 0.1 to 3.0 mg/kg, clonal expansion of both CD4+ and CD8+ T cells in blood was seen between baseline and week 6. Which antigens the clonally expanded peripheral T cells were specific for was not determined. Low levels of normalized T-cell clonal expansion were also seen in some patients who did not respond. Partial responders in the 0.1-3.0 mg/kg groups had among the lowest normalized peripheral clonal expansion, especially among CD8+ T cells.

The CDR3 has 14 amino acids, counting the end cysteine and phenylalanine. Only the CDR3 portion is preserved as DNA: 42 bases, with reading frame beginning at the first base. Per the germline V gene, MGHRA is the CDR1 and YSYEKL is the CDR2. V was cut back by 1 base and J by 3 bases, leaving a gap of 6 bases between them. The sequenced sample was CD4+ or CD8+ T cells sorted from blood, obtained in a trial of the OX40 agonist ivuxolimab. The origin of this receptor is an adult with an advanced solid tumor such as melanoma, head and neck, liver or kidney cancer. The chain links TRBV4-1 with TRBJ1-4; too little of a D gene remains to name it. The CDR3 reads CASSQGISNEKLFF. The sequence in DNA is TGCGCCAGCAGCCAAGGAATTTCTAATGAAAAACTGTTTTTT.